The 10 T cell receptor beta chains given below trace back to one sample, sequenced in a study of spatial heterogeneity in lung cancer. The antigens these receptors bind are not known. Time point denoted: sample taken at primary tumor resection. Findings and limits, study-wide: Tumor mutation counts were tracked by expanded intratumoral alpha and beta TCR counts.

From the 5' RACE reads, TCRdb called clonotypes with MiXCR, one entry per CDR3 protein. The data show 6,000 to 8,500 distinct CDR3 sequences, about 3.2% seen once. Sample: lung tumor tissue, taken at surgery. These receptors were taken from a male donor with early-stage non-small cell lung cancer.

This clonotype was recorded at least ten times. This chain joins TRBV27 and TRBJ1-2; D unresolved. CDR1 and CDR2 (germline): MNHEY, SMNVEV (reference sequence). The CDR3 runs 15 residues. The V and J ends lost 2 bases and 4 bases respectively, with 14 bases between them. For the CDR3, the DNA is TGTGCCAGCAGTTTAAACGGGGAGTGGGGCTATGGCTACACCTTC. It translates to CASSLNGEWGYGYTF.

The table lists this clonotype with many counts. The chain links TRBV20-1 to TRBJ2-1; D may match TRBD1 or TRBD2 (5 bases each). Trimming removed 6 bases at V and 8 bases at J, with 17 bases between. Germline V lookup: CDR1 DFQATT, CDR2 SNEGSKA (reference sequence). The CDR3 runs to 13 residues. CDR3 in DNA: TGCAGTGCCCTAGAGGGGAGCGTGGATGAGCAGTTCTTC. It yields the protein CSALEGSVDEQFF.

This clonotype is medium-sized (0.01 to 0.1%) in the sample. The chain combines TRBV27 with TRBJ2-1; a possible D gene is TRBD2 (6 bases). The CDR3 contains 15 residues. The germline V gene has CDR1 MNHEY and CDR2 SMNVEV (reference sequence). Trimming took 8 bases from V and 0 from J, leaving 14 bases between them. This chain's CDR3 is CASHSAGGSYNEQFF. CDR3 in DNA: TGTGCCAGCCATTCCGCCGGGGGCTCCTACAATGAGCAGTTCTTC.

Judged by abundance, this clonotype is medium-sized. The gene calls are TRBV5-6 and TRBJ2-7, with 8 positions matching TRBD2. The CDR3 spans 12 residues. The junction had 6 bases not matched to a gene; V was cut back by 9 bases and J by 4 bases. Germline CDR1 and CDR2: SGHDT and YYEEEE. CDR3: CATAGGPYEQYF. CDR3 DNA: TGTGCCACCGCGGGGGGCCCATACGAGCAGTACTTC.

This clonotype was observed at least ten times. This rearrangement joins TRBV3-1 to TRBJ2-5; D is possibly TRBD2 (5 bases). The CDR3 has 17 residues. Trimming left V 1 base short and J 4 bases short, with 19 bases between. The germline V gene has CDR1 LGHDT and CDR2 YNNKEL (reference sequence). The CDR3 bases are TGTGCCAGCAGCCAAGGGATCGAGGGAGTCGCCGTAGAGACCCAGTACTTC. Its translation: CASSQGIEGVAVETQYF.

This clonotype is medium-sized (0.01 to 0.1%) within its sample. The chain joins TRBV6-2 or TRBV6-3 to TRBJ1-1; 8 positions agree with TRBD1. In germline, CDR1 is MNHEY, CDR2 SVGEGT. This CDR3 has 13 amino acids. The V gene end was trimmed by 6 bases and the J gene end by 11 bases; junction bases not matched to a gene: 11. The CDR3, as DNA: TGTGCCAGCAGCTACATTTCGACAGGGGTGGCTTTCTTT. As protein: CASSYISTGVAFF.

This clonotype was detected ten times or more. The CDR3 coding sequence is TGTGCCAGCAGTTTCCGGGACAGGGGACGTGAAAAACTGTTTTTT. The encoded protein is CASSFRDRGREKLFF. This sequence joins TRBV27 and TRBJ1-4; 10 nucleotides match TRBD1. This CDR3 region has 15 residues. V was clipped by 3 bases and J by 7 bases; unmatched bases: 5. The germline CDR1 and CDR2 sequences are MNHEY and SMNVEV (reference sequence).

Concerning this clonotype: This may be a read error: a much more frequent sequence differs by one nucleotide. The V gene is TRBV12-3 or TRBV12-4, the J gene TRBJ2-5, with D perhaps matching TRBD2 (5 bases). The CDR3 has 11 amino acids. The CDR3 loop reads CASLNGEIQYF. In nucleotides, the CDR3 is TGTGCCAGCCTTAACGGGGAGATCCAGTACTTC.

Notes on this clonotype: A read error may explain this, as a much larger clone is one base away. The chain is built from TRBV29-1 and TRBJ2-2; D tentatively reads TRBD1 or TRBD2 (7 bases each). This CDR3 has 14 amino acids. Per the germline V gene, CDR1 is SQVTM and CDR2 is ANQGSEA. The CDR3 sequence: CSVGGRGGTGEQFF. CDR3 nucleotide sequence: TGCAGCGTTGGGGGCAGGGGGGGCACCGGGGAGCAGTTTTTT.

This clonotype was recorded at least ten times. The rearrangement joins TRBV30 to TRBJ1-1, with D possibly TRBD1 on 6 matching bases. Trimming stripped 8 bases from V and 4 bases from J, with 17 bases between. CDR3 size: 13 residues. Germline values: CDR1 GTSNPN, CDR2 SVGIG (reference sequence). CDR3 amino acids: CAATGSWATEAFF. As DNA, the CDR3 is TGTGCCGCCACAGGGAGTTGGGCCACTGAAGCTTTCTTT.